Presented here are 18 T cell receptor beta chains from one specimen sequenced in a study of blood T cells in healthy people across ages. Primed by a sample-barcoded 5' primer and a J-beta primer mix, a second PCR proceeded for roughly 6 to 12 cycles. TCRdb processed the 5' RACE reads anew with MiXCR; each CDR3 protein has one entry. Found here are roughly 1,100,000 distinct CDR3 sequences, under 30% of them singletons; the top ten hold about 0.72%. This sample was shared with a second study, whose subject was T cells of mothers and their children.

Material: blood. The receptors originated from a girl under 10 years old in good health.

V gene TRBV4-3 combines with J gene TRBJ2-7; 9 bases agree with TRBD1. Germline loops: CDR1 LGHNA, CDR2 YSLEER. V lost 4 bases and J lost 1; bases outside the gene matches: 5. There are 15 residues in the CDR3. CDR3 protein: CASSRDRDSSYEQYF. The CDR3 coding sequence is TGCGCCAGCAGCCGGGACAGGGATTCGTCCTACGAGCAGTACTTC.

This clonotype was picked up a small number of times. V gene TRBV28 combines with J gene TRBJ1-1, with 11 bases that match TRBD1. Germline V gene sequence: CDR1 MDHEN, CDR2 SYDVKM. V shed 8 bases and J 7 bases; nucleotides not matched to a gene: 9. This CDR3 is built from 14 residues. The CDR3 DNA reads TGTGCCAGCGGATTAGGACAGGGGGCGTTTGAAGCTTTCTTT. As protein: CASGLGQGAFEAFF.

There are a few counts of this clonotype. The CDR3 carries no conserved terminal phenylalanine or tryptophan, so it likely arises from a read error. This chain uses TRBV3-1 with TRBJ1-1; 7 bases align to TRBD1. Germline V gene lookup returns CDR1 LGHDT and CDR2 YNNKEL (reference sequence). The CDR3 is 16 amino acids. V trimming: 2 bases; J trimming: 3 bases; junction bases outside the gene matches: 9. The CDR3 DNA sequence: TGTGCCAGCAGCCAATTACTATGGGACAGCCACACTGAAGCTTTCCTT. Its protein product is CASSQLLWDSHTEAFL.

This clonotype occurred a few times. The V gene is TRBV5-1, the J gene TRBJ1-1; the D gene is possibly TRBD1 (6 bases). In germline, CDR1 is SGHRS, CDR2 YFSETQ. Trimming shortened V by 4 bases and J by 8 bases, and 15 bases separated the two germline ends. The CDR3 consists of 13 residues. CDR3 protein: CASSPSGAREAFF. The DNA for the CDR3 is TGCGCCAGCAGCCCCTCAGGGGCGCGAGAAGCTTTCTTT.

This clonotype was seen more than once but under ten times. The chain has TRBV29-1 and TRBJ1-1; D might be TRBD1 (5 bases). V was pared by 8 bases and J by 11 bases, with 18 bases between. Per the germline V gene, CDR1 is SQVTM and CDR2 is ANQGSEA. The CDR3 covers 11 residues. CDR3 sequence: CSSIRGRGAFF. DNA of the CDR3: TGCAGCTCTATAAGGGGACGGGGGGCTTTCTTT.

V usage is TRBV27 and J usage is TRBJ2-3, with 12 bases identical to TRBD2. The trim removed 4 bases at V and 7 bases at J, leaving 9 bases unmatched. Germline V gives CDR1 MNHEY, CDR2 SMNVEV (reference sequence). The CDR3 is made up of 16 amino acids. The CDR3 DNA follows: TGTGCCAGCAGTTCCCGGACTAGCGGGGACCTATATACGCAGTATTTT. It codes for CASSSRTSGDLYTQYF.

The genes are TRBV18 and TRBJ2-5; D is unclear. Germline V lookup: CDR1 KGHSH, CDR2 LQKENI. The CDR3 has 15 amino acids. Trimming removed 2 bases at V and 0 bases at J, with 10 bases between. The CDR3 spells CASSPYRDYQETQYF. The DNA for the CDR3 is TGTGCCAGCTCACCATACCGAGACTACCAAGAGACCCAGTACTTC.

The genes are TRBV5-1 and TRBJ2-3; D call uncertain. Germline loops: CDR1 SGHRS, CDR2 YFSETQ. The V end was cut by 0 bases, the J end by 0 bases, with 11 bases between. The CDR3 consists of 16 residues. CDR3 sequence (DNA): TGCGCCAGCAGCTTGGATCGGCTTTCTAGCACAGATACGCAGTATTTT. This encodes CASSLDRLSSTDTQYF.

The CDR3 sequence: CASTLDGQETQYF. CDR3 DNA: TGTGCCAGCACCCTCGACGGTCAAGAGACCCAGTACTTC. This rearrangement joins TRBV6-6 to TRBJ2-5; D unresolved. CDR3 length: 13 residues. With 7 bases removed from V and 2 bases from J, the gap between germline ends came to 11 bases. The germline gives CDR1 MNHNY, CDR2 SVGAGI (reference sequence).

This clonotype has only a few counts. The chain joins TRBV6-1 to TRBJ2-3; TRBD1 matches at 7 bases. The trim removed 1 base at V and 3 bases at J, leaving 4 bases unmatched. This CDR3 has 15 residues. Germline V gene sequence: CDR1 MNHNS, CDR2 SASEGT. The CDR3 nucleotides are TGTGCCAGCAGTGAAGGACAGGGAAAGACAGATACGCAGTATTTT. It specifies CASSEGQGKTDTQYF.

The sample holds many counts of this clonotype. The rearrangement links TRBV6-1 to TRBJ2-1, with 10 bases that match TRBD2. Per germline, CDR1 MNHNS and CDR2 SASEGT. After removal of 4 bases from V and 1 base from J, the junction contained 7 bases not matched to a gene. The CDR3 consists of 17 residues. For the CDR3, the DNA is TGTGCCAGCAGTGCCGGGACTAGCGACACATCCTACAATGAGCAGTTCTTC. It codes for CASSAGTSDTSYNEQFF.

This clonotype has a handful of counts. The V call is TRBV29-1, the J call TRBJ2-5; 8 nucleotides align to TRBD2. Looked up from germline, CDR1 is SQVTM and CDR2 is ANQGSEA. The CDR3 contains 16 residues. J gave up 3 bases and V 4 bases, and 13 bases lay outside the gene matches. CDR3 in DNA: TGCAGCGTTGTCCCGGGACTAGTTCGGCGGGAAGAGACCCAGTACTTC. It codes for CSVVPGLVRREETQYF.

This chain links TRBV20-1 with TRBJ2-4; D is possibly TRBD2 (7 bases). V lost 3 bases and J lost 7, with 19 bases in between. Germline lookup yields CDR1 DFQATT and CDR2 SNEGSKA (reference sequence). The CDR3 contains 15 residues. Here the CDR3 reads CSASSAGEGGNIQYF. CDR3 coding DNA: TGCAGTGCTAGTTCCGCGGGAGAGGGGGGTAACATTCAGTACTTC.

CDR3 sequence (DNA): TGTGCCAGCAGCCAGAACCCCTTCGAGCAGTACTTC. It encodes CASSQNPFEQYF. The chain employs TRBV14 and TRBJ2-1; no firm D call. The better agreement between TRBJ2-7 and the DNA end casts doubt on the J call. The CDR3 consists of 12 residues. The germline V gene encodes CDR1 SGHDN and CDR2 FVKESK.

This clonotype turned up a few times. The rearrangement links TRBV24-1 to TRBJ2-5; 8 nucleotides agree with TRBD1. Trimming at V came to 7 bases and at J to 8 bases, leaving 5 bases not matched to a gene. The CDR3 consists of 12 residues. Looked up from germline, CDR1 is KGHDR and CDR2 is SFDVKD. Here the CDR3 reads CATSGQGGTQYF. In DNA form, the CDR3 reads TGTGCCACCAGCGGACAGGGAGGTACCCAGTACTTC.

The chain couples TRBV29-1 to TRBJ2-5, with a possible D match to TRBD1 (5 bases). The end of the DNA fits TRBJ2-7 better, so the J call may be wrong. The CDR3 extends over 12 amino acids. Germline V gene data show CDR1 as SQVTM and CDR2 as ANQGSEA. The CDR3 bases are TGCAGCGTGACAGCTGAAAATTACGAGCAGTACTTC. Amino acids: CSVTAENYEQYF.

This clonotype was found a few times. The chain has TRBV12-3 or TRBV12-4 and TRBJ2-5; 7 positions agree with TRBD1. The DNA end lines up better with TRBJ2-7; the J call may be wrong. This CDR3 spans 13 amino acids. CDR3 in amino acids: CASRTTGSYEQYF. In DNA, the CDR3 is TGTGCCAGCAGGACGACAGGGTCCTACGAGCAGTACTTC.

This clonotype showed up just a few times. V gene TRBV7-6 combines with J gene TRBJ1-1; 8 positions agree with TRBD1. This CDR3 region has 13 residues. J gave up 10 bases and V 4 bases, and 8 bases lay outside the gene matches. Germline CDR1 SGHVS, CDR2 FNYEAQ. CDR3 protein: CASSSLEQGGAFF. DNA of the CDR3: TGTGCCAGCAGCTCTCTCGAACAGGGGGGAGCTTTCTTT.